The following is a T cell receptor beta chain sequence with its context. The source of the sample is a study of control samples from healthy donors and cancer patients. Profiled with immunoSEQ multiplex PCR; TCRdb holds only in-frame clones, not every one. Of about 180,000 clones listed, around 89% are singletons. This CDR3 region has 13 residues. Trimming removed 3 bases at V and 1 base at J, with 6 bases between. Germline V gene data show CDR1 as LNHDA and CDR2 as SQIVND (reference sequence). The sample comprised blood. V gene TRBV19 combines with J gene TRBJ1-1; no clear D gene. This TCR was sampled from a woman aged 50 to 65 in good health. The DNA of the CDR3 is TGTGCCAGTAGTATCGTGGCGAACACTGAAGCTTTCTTT. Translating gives CASSIVANTEAFF.